The next 21 T cell receptor beta chains were all read from a single sample in a study of T-cell reconstitution after alpha-beta-depleted transplantation in children. Preparing the TCRbeta library involved the use of unique molecular identifiers. TCRdb analysed the PCR reads with MiXCR anew, one entry per CDR3 protein. The sample includes about 400,000 distinct CDR3 sequences, roughly 14% of them seen just once. The sample consisted of PBMCs, taken from the stem cell graft. The source is a human donor who donated a stem cell graft to a child with Fanconi anemia.

This clonotype was seen a few times. The chain has TRBV6-1 and TRBJ2-7; D is possibly TRBD1 (6 bases). The V and J ends lost 3 bases and 3 bases respectively, with 12 bases between them. This CDR3 spans 14 amino acids. In germline, CDR1 is MNHNS, CDR2 SASEGT. The DNA of the CDR3 is TGTGCCAGCAGTGACACAGGGAAAGGCTACGAGCAGTACGTC. Protein product: CASSDTGKGYEQYV.

The CDR3 protein is CAVSGTGDYNEQFF. CDR3 DNA: TGTGCCGTCTCCGGGACAGGGGATTACAATGAGCAGTTCTTC. The chain recombines TRBV10-3 with TRBJ2-1; 10 bases fit TRBD1. This CDR3 spans 14 amino acids. V lost 11 bases to trimming and J lost 4 bases; unmatched junction nucleotides: 8. Germline V gene data show CDR1 as ENHRY and CDR2 as SYGVKD.

This clonotype was observed at least ten times. The V and J genes are TRBV12-3 or TRBV12-4 and TRBJ2-1, with 7 positions matching TRBD1. The CDR3 consists of 13 residues. The V gene end was trimmed by 3 bases and the J gene end by 6 bases; junction bases not matched to a gene: 2. The CDR3 sequence is CASSLRQGNEQFF. The CDR3 DNA reads as TGTGCCAGCAGTTTGAGACAGGGCAATGAGCAGTTCTTC.

There are a few counts of this clonotype. This chain joins TRBV9 and TRBJ1-6; 8 bases agree with TRBD1. The CDR3 is 15 residues long. The V gene's germline CDR1 is SGDLS and CDR2 YYNGEE. The J segment lost 6 bases and the V segment lost 3 bases, leaving 5 bases of the junction unmatched. CDR3 region: CASSGGQGSNSPLHF. CDR3 nucleotide sequence: TGTGCCAGCAGCGGAGGACAGGGTTCTAATTCACCCCTCCACTTT.

This clonotype was seen a few times. The chain carries TRBV10-3 and TRBJ1-4; a possible D gene is TRBD1 (6 bases). CDR3 length: 15 residues. CDR1 and CDR2 (germline): ENHRY, SYGVKD. Trimming pared 3 bases from V and 3 bases from J, leaving 11 bases between. CDR3 in DNA: TGTGCCATCAGTGATGCAGGACAGTCTAATGAAAAACTGTTTTTT. Its translation is CAISDAGQSNEKLFF.

In this sample, this clonotype turned up a few times. The rearrangement uses TRBV5-1 and TRBJ2-7, with TRBD2 matching 11 bases. CDR1 is SGHRS, CDR2 YFSETQ, per germline. The trim removed 1 base at V and 5 bases at J, leaving 8 bases unmatched. This CDR3 region has 16 residues. This CDR3 is CASSLPSGTSGDEQYF. CDR3 nucleotides: TGCGCCAGCAGCTTGCCCTCCGGGACTAGCGGAGACGAGCAGTACTTC.

This clonotype was detected a few times. This chain connects TRBV20-1 to TRBJ2-3; 8 bases map to TRBD2. The CDR3 length is 14 residues. Germline V gives CDR1 DFQATT, CDR2 SNEGSKA (reference sequence). With 3 bases clipped from V and 2 bases from J, the junction kept 4 bases outside the gene matches. For the CDR3, the DNA is TGCAGTGCTAGTAGCGGGGCTTTCACAGATACGCAGTATTTT. Residues: CSASSGAFTDTQYF.

This clonotype showed up just a few times. V usage is TRBV30 and J usage is TRBJ1-1; D is perhaps TRBD1 (5 bases). Trimming stripped 0 bases from V and 0 bases from J, with 14 bases between. The CDR3 totals 16 residues. Germline CDR1 and CDR2: GTSNPN and SVGIG (reference sequence). In DNA, the CDR3 is TGTGCCTGGAGTGTCCTTTGGGGCAGCATGAACACTGAAGCTTTCTTT. Its protein is CAWSVLWGSMNTEAFF.

This clonotype was counted at least ten times. The chain uses TRBV20-1 and TRBJ2-7; tentatively, D is TRBD1 (5 bases). Deletions cut 1 base from V and 2 bases from J, with 12 bases between. CDR1 is DFQATT, CDR2 SNEGSKA, per germline (reference sequence). The CDR3 runs to 14 residues. CDR3 DNA sequence: TGCAGTGCTAGAGTAGGAGACAGACCCTACGAGCAGTACTTC. Encoded protein: CSARVGDRPYEQYF.

This clonotype has a handful of counts. This sequence joins TRBV4-3 and TRBJ2-2; no firm D call. Germline CDR1 reads LGHNA; CDR2 reads YSLEER. This CDR3 spans 15 amino acids. V gave up 1 base and J gave up 7 bases, with 13 bases separating them. CDR3 protein: CASSQAPTARGELFF. The CDR3, as DNA: TGCGCCAGCAGCCAAGCTCCAACAGCGCGCGGGGAGCTGTTTTTT.

This clonotype was counted many times. The rearrangement joins TRBV3-1 to TRBJ1-1; TRBD1 might be the D (5 bases). The CDR3 length is 14 residues. Per the germline V gene, CDR1 is LGHDT and CDR2 is YNNKEL (reference sequence). The V end was cut by 4 bases, the J end by 1 base, with 10 bases between. The CDR3 DNA follows: TGTGCCAGCAGCCCCCAGACAGCGAACACTGAAGCTTTCTTT. Its protein is CASSPQTANTEAFF. Together with reference TRBV3-1 and TRBJ1-1, the CDR3 gives the full variable domain: DTAVSQTPKYLVTQMGNDKSIKCEQNLGHDTMYWYKQDSKKFLKIMFSYNNKELIINETVPNRFSPKSPDKAHLNLHINSLELGDSAVYFCASSPQTANTEAFFGQGTRLTVV.

At least ten counts were recorded for this clonotype. The chain uses TRBV6-1 and TRBJ2-3; a weak D match, TRBD2 (6 bases). Germline lookup yields CDR1 MNHNS and CDR2 SASEGT. Deletions cut 2 bases from V and 2 bases from J, with 11 bases between. CDR3 length equals 15 residues. CDR3 DNA sequence: TGTGCCAGCAGTGAAATTGGAGGGACCACAGATACGCAGTATTTT. It encodes CASSEIGGTTDTQYF.

This rearrangement joins TRBV7-9 to TRBJ2-1, with a tentative D call TRBD1 (7 bases). CDR1 SEHNR and CDR2 FQNEAQ come from the germline V gene (reference sequence). V lost 3 bases, J lost 8 bases, and 14 bases lay in between. The CDR3 is 14 residues long. The CDR3 spells CASSLTGRRYEQFF. CDR3 nucleotides: TGTGCCAGCAGCTTGACAGGGAGGAGGTATGAGCAGTTCTTC.

This clonotype was found a few times. The V call is TRBV29-1, the J call TRBJ2-3; the D call may be TRBD1 or TRBD2 (7 bases each). CDR3 length: 14 residues. Between the trimmed V and J ends, which lost 7 bases and 3 bases, there was a span of 17 bases. The germline CDR1 and CDR2 sequences are SQVTM and ANQGSEA. As DNA, the CDR3 is TGCAGCGCAAGGAGCGGGACAGCTACAGATACGCAGTATTTT. Amino acids: CSARSGTATDTQYF.

At least ten counts were recorded for this clonotype. The rearrangement joins TRBV5-1 to TRBJ2-1, with TRBD2 identical over 10 bases. The V gene end was trimmed by 2 bases and the J gene end by 8 bases; junction bases not matched to a gene: 4. The CDR3 is made up of 14 amino acids. Germline V CDR1 and CDR2: SGHRS, YFSETQ. CDR3 sequence: CASSLGTSGDEQFF. The CDR3 bases are TGCGCCAGCAGCTTAGGAACTAGCGGGGATGAGCAGTTCTTC.

This clonotype was counted at least ten times. The chain is built from TRBV4-2 and TRBJ1-2; D unclear. There are 16 residues in the CDR3. Between the trimmed V and J ends, which lost 1 base and 0 bases, there was a span of 12 bases. Per germline, CDR1 LGHNA and CDR2 YNFKEQ. The CDR3 region is CASSQVPKGANYGYTF. The CDR3 DNA is TGTGCCAGCAGCCAAGTTCCAAAGGGAGCTAACTATGGCTACACCTTC.

This clonotype was seen many times. This chain links TRBV5-1 with TRBJ2-3; D gene uncertain. CDR1 SGHRS and CDR2 YFSETQ come from the germline V gene. The CDR3 sequence is 13 residues long. Trimming shortened V by 2 bases and J by 2 bases, and 6 bases separated the two germline ends. CDR3 region: CASSLEDTDTQYF. Written as DNA, the CDR3 is TGCGCCAGCAGCTTAGAGGACACAGATACGCAGTATTTT.

This clonotype was found a few times. The V gene is TRBV7-9, the J gene TRBJ2-5; 7 nucleotides line up with TRBD2. Germline CDR1 and CDR2: SEHNR and FQNEAQ (reference sequence). V shed 1 base and J 0 bases; nucleotides not matched to a gene: 2. This CDR3 has 15 residues. In DNA form, the CDR3 reads TGTGCCAGCAGCTTAGACGGGGGGAACCAAGAGACCCAGTACTTC. It codes for CASSLDGGNQETQYF.

The chain has TRBV29-1 and TRBJ1-2, with TRBD1 identical over 11 bases. CDR1 is SQVTM and CDR2 is ANQGSEA in the germline V gene. The CDR3 length is 13 residues. V lost 7 bases to trimming and J lost 5 bases; unmatched junction nucleotides: 6. DNA for the CDR3: TGCAGCGCCCAGGACAGGGGGCAATATGGCTACACCTTC. It is translated as CSAQDRGQYGYTF.

This clonotype has more than one count but fewer than ten. V and J are TRBV10-3 and TRBJ2-2; perhaps TRBD1 as D (6 bases). V was shortened by 4 bases and J by 4 bases, with 16 bases between the two germline ends. This CDR3 is 16 amino acids long. Germline CDR1 and CDR2: ENHRY and SYGVKD. CDR3 loop: CAISGLARGGTGELFF. CDR3 DNA sequence: TGTGCCATCAGTGGACTTGCCAGGGGTGGCACCGGGGAGCTGTTTTTT.

The chain couples TRBV6-2 or TRBV6-3 to TRBJ2-7; TRBD1 matches at 8 bases. Germline V lookup: CDR1 MNHEY, CDR2 SVGEGT. CDR3 length equals 14 residues. J was trimmed by 4 bases and V by 7 bases; bases with no gene match: 9. CDR3 sequence (DNA): TGTGCCAGCATATCAGGGGGCGGAACGTACGAGCAGTACTTC. This encodes CASISGGGTYEQYF.